This T cell receptor beta chain was profiled in a study of blood T cell repertoires in COVID-19. V gave up 8 bases and J gave up 0 bases, with 8 bases separating them. The CDR3 runs 12 residues. Germline V gene lookup returns CDR1 SNHLY and CDR2 FYNNEI. Here immunoSEQ multiplex PCR was the method, and the copy in TCRdb shows in-frame clones only, minus some. The table has about 210,000 clones, over 75% seen once; the top ten hold around 9%. The TCR originated in a man aged 35-49 years who had recovered from COVID-19. The sequenced sample consisted of PBMCs or T cells enriched from blood (not recorded which). The chain uses TRBV2 and TRBJ2-7, with D perhaps TRBD2 (6 bases). CDR3 sequence: CASCGISYEQYF. CDR3 bases: TGTGCCAGCTGCGGGATCTCCTACGAGCAGTACTTC. Combining the CDR3 with reference TRBV2 and TRBJ2-7 gives the whole variable domain EPEVTQTPSHQVTQMGQEVILRCVPISNHLYFYWYRQILGQKVEFLVSFYNNEISEKSEIFDDQFSVERPDGSNFTLKIRSTKLEDSAMYFCASCGISYEQYFGPGTRLTVT.